The TCR beta chain under discussion was sequenced for a study of siplizumab effects on memory and regulatory T cells. Study context: With siplizumab at approximately 1 ug/mL or without drug, mixed lymphocyte reactions were set up in pairs.

Data came from immunoSEQ multiplex PCR; TCRdb stores just in-frame clones and leaves some out. The sample holds roughly 3,100 clones, around 54% seen once. A 37°C coculture lasting roughly six days was applied to the mixed lymphocyte reaction cells. As concerns this clone: Its antigen is undetermined.

Sequencing was carried out using CFSE-low (dividing) CD8+ T cells sorted from an allogeneic mixed lymphocyte reaction. The sequence was collected from a human donor in good health; the cells came from an allogeneic mixed lymphocyte reaction. Some clones in this sample may be carry-over from other donors' samples.

The CDR3 loop is CASSPPDRGSGELFF. CDR3 nucleotide sequence: TGTGCCAGCTCACCACCGGACAGGGGGTCCGGGGAGCTGTTTTTT. This chain joins TRBV18 and TRBJ2-2; 10 bases map to TRBD1. This CDR3 region has 15 residues. J was trimmed by 6 bases and V by 0 bases; bases with no gene match: 1. Germline V CDR1 and CDR2: KGHSH, LQKENI.